A selection of T cell receptor beta chains follows, all from one sample in a study of response to subunit inactivated influenza vaccine. Via MiXCR, TCRdb re-called the RT-PCR reads, giving one row per CDR3 protein. The sample has some 850,000 distinct CDR3 sequences; less than 20% are singletons. The sequencing here drew on PBMCs from blood, taken around 5 days after vaccination. Every receptor here comes from a man aged 50 or older who received an inactivated influenza vaccine. Both conserved end residues are part of each CDR3. The order of the fields is J gene, CDR3 length, V gene, CDR3 protein.

J gene: TRBJ1-4; CDR3 length: 13; V gene: TRBV12-3/TRBV12-4; CDR3 protein: CASSPSAFEKLFF
J gene: TRBJ2-1; CDR3 length: 14; V gene: TRBV6-1; CDR3 protein: CASRGTGGNNEQFF
J gene: TRBJ2-7; CDR3 length: 14; V gene: TRBV4-3; CDR3 protein: CASSQSNGGSEQYF
J gene: TRBJ1-5; CDR3 length: 14; V gene: TRBV6-1; CDR3 protein: CASTGARFNQPQHF
J gene: TRBJ2-1; CDR3 length: 14; V gene: TRBV15; CDR3 protein: CATSRRTPYNEQFF
J gene: TRBJ2-7; CDR3 length: 14; V gene: TRBV6-5; CDR3 protein: CASSYDSKLYEQYF
J gene: TRBJ2-7; CDR3 length: 12; V gene: TRBV6-6; CDR3 protein: CASSPDAYEQYF
J gene: TRBJ2-7; CDR3 length: 14; V gene: TRBV20-1; CDR3 protein: CSAPSSGEQYEQYF
J gene: TRBJ2-2; CDR3 length: 15; V gene: TRBV4-2; CDR3 protein: CASSQATANTGELFF
J gene: TRBJ2-1; CDR3 length: 16; V gene: TRBV12-3/TRBV12-4; CDR3 protein: CASSLALSWPYNEQFF
J gene: TRBJ1-2; CDR3 length: 16; V gene: TRBV4-2; CDR3 protein: CASSQPGRLDSYGYTF
J gene: TRBJ1-5; CDR3 length: 14; V gene: TRBV20-1; CDR3 protein: CSALSRGRNQPQHF
J gene: TRBJ2-1; CDR3 length: 16; V gene: TRBV5-1; CDR3 protein: CASSMVGRSSYNEQFF
J gene: TRBJ2-1; CDR3 length: 15; V gene: TRBV4-2; CDR3 protein: CASSQVSGSYNEQFF
J gene: TRBJ2-7; CDR3 length: 19; V gene: TRBV7-2; CDR3 protein: CASSLAEGVRGQFSYEQYF
J gene: TRBJ1-1; CDR3 length: 13; V gene: TRBV7-2; CDR3 protein: CASSLSGPGEAFF
J gene: TRBJ2-3; CDR3 length: 13; V gene: TRBV29-1; CDR3 protein: CSAQGSLTDTQYF
J gene: TRBJ2-1; CDR3 length: 15; V gene: TRBV14; CDR3 protein: CASSQEGPPRAEQFF
J gene: TRBJ2-3; CDR3 length: 15; V gene: TRBV5-1; CDR3 protein: CASSKQAGVADTQYF
J gene: TRBJ2-1; CDR3 length: 12; V gene: TRBV5-1; CDR3 protein: CASSLQEVEQFF
J gene: TRBJ2-7; CDR3 length: 16; V gene: TRBV12-3/TRBV12-4; CDR3 protein: CASSLGGLAGAYEQYF
J gene: TRBJ2-4; CDR3 length: 19; V gene: TRBV4-3; CDR3 protein: CASSQGRLAGERAKNIQYF
J gene: TRBJ1-2; CDR3 length: 13; V gene: TRBV20-1; CDR3 protein: CSAGTGTGYGYTF
J gene: TRBJ2-7; CDR3 length: 15; V gene: TRBV5-1; CDR3 protein: CASSPSGTGVGEQYF
J gene: TRBJ2-7; CDR3 length: 14; V gene: TRBV11-2; CDR3 protein: CASLPGPDRDEQYF
J gene: TRBJ2-1; CDR3 length: 16; V gene: TRBV10-1; CDR3 protein: CASSVPGQKGYNEQFF
J gene: TRBJ2-1; CDR3 length: 16; V gene: TRBV20-1; CDR3 protein: CSARDIYSPYPDEQFF
J gene: TRBJ2-3; CDR3 length: 15; V gene: TRBV7-2; CDR3 protein: CASSLGPGHTDTQYF
J gene: TRBJ2-7; CDR3 length: 13; V gene: TRBV28; CDR3 protein: CASRETASYEQYF
J gene: TRBJ1-5; CDR3 length: 15; V gene: TRBV4-1; CDR3 protein: CASSQDGQGWQPQHF
J gene: TRBJ1-1; CDR3 length: 13; V gene: TRBV6-4; CDR3 protein: CASSARPGGEAFF
J gene: TRBJ2-7; CDR3 length: 14; V gene: TRBV20-1; CDR3 protein: CSARGTFRLDEQYF
J gene: TRBJ1-5; CDR3 length: 14; V gene: TRBV5-1; CDR3 protein: CASSLGPGNQPQHF
J gene: TRBJ2-7; CDR3 length: 14; V gene: TRBV29-1; CDR3 protein: CSVLGQGLSYEQYF
J gene: TRBJ1-1; CDR3 length: 14; V gene: TRBV28; CDR3 protein: CASRTATDDTEAFF
J gene: TRBJ2-1; CDR3 length: 14; V gene: TRBV4-2; CDR3 protein: CASSHSQGAAEQFF
J gene: TRBJ2-1; CDR3 length: 15; V gene: TRBV7-2; CDR3 protein: CASSGTVTGGDEQFF
J gene: TRBJ1-6; CDR3 length: 13; V gene: TRBV10-3; CDR3 protein: CAISEFEGTFLHF
J gene: TRBJ2-7; CDR3 length: 11; V gene: TRBV20-1; CDR3 protein: CSARQGMEQYF
J gene: TRBJ2-3; CDR3 length: 15; V gene: TRBV29-1; CDR3 protein: CSEGLAGGRGDTQYF
J gene: TRBJ2-7; CDR3 length: 17; V gene: TRBV20-1; CDR3 protein: CSARGDGTGRVPYEQYF
J gene: TRBJ1-5; CDR3 length: 15; V gene: TRBV7-6; CDR3 protein: CASSLEAGQVQPQHF
J gene: TRBJ2-1; CDR3 length: 15; V gene: TRBV12-3/TRBV12-4; CDR3 protein: CASGREVRSYNEQFF
J gene: TRBJ2-7; CDR3 length: 14; V gene: TRBV28; CDR3 protein: CASSSYGQVEMQYF
J gene: TRBJ2-2; CDR3 length: 14; V gene: TRBV12-3/TRBV12-4; CDR3 protein: CASSLELAAGELFF
J gene: TRBJ2-3; CDR3 length: 16; V gene: TRBV11-2; CDR3 protein: CASSFTGGFSTDTQYF
J gene: TRBJ1-6; CDR3 length: 17; V gene: TRBV27; CDR3 protein: CASSFGQGYSYNSPLHF
J gene: TRBJ1-2; CDR3 length: 17; V gene: TRBV5-1; CDR3 protein: CASRSTGGVSATHGYTF
J gene: TRBJ1-1; CDR3 length: 14; V gene: TRBV12-3/TRBV12-4; CDR3 protein: CASSAQTGGVEAFF
J gene: TRBJ1-1; CDR3 length: 13; V gene: TRBV5-1; CDR3 protein: CASSSPVGGIAFF
J gene: TRBJ2-2; CDR3 length: 14; V gene: TRBV4-2; CDR3 protein: CATTPDRVNRELFF
J gene: TRBJ2-1; CDR3 length: 14; V gene: TRBV5-1; CDR3 protein: CASSSVNGDNEQFF
J gene: TRBJ2-3; CDR3 length: 14; V gene: TRBV29-1; CDR3 protein: CSGRLVRGTDTQYF
J gene: TRBJ2-5; CDR3 length: 15; V gene: TRBV20-1; CDR3 protein: CSAQDRGWYQETQYF
J gene: TRBJ2-7; CDR3 length: 13; V gene: TRBV7-9; CDR3 protein: CASSPHAGSEQYF
J gene: TRBJ2-7; CDR3 length: 15; V gene: TRBV27; CDR3 protein: CASSLSQTLSYEQYF
J gene: TRBJ1-2; CDR3 length: 15; V gene: TRBV7-3; CDR3 protein: CASSPKGPGPYGYTF
J gene: TRBJ1-6; CDR3 length: 15; V gene: TRBV7-9; CDR3 protein: CASSLAGKNWAPLHF
J gene: TRBJ2-1; CDR3 length: 13; V gene: TRBV3-1; CDR3 protein: CASSQSGGVRQFF
J gene: TRBJ1-5; CDR3 length: 16; V gene: TRBV20-1; CDR3 protein: CSAREEWDKGYQPQHF